The TCR beta chain described here comes from a study of naive CD8 T cells in extremely preterm neonates. Findings and caveats of the study: Compared with older groups, preterm CDR3s were shorter, with fewer N additions and less trimming. Productive template counts varied among preterm samples, a noted limitation.

About this clone itself: Its antigen is as yet unknown.

Profiling relied on immunoSEQ multiplex PCR, and the TCRdb table lists in-frame clones only, not all of them. The sample lists about 23,000 clones; 88% were seen once. Extremely preterm births at about 22-27 weeks of gestation supplied the samples. Live Annexin V-negative naive CD3+CD8+CD45RA+CCR7+ T cells were sorted. Per sample, roughly 17,000 to 110,000 naive CD8+ cells were sorted. Germline V gene lookup returns CDR1 SGDLS and CDR2 YYNGEE. V trimming: 3 bases; J trimming: 5 bases; junction bases outside the gene matches: 1. The CDR3 extends over 13 amino acids. Sequencing was carried out using naive CD8+ T cells from cord blood. The origin of this receptor is a boy who was born preterm. This rearrangement joins TRBV9 to TRBJ2-1, with TRBD1 identical over 8 bases. The CDR3 sequence: CASSAGGDNEQFF. CDR3 bases: TGTGCCAGCAGCGCAGGGGGCGACAATGAGCAGTTCTTC.